The 19 T cell receptor beta chains below all came from one sample that was sequenced in a study of T cell clonality in common variable immunodeficiency (dated by TCRdb to between 2014 and 2017). The library was made by the immunoSEQ multiplex PCR assay. TCRdb provides this immuneACCESS table in a form limited to in-frame rearrangements. Some clones are lacking; in checked studies, under half of them reflect an unresolved V gene, and why the rest are absent is not known. This sample includes about 66,000 clones, and none of them was observed just once. The ten largest clones represent around 1.6% of the sample. Specimen: peripheral blood mononuclear cells. These receptors were taken from a person aged 18 to 70 in good health.

This clone was detected many times. The read ends 3 residues shy of where the CDR3 ends; the end is completed using the germline J gene. This rearrangement joins TRBV4-1 to TRBJ1-2; D gene uncertain. Germline V lookup: CDR1 MGHRA, CDR2 YSYEKL. The CDR3 totals 18 residues. The V end was cut by 1 base, the J end by 7 bases, with 25 bases between. CDR3 amino acids: CASSQVLVLGPGEGGYTF. The part of the CDR3 DNA that was read is TGCGCCAGCAGCCAAGTTTTAGTATTAGGTCCAGGCGAGGGTGGC.

This clone was seen at least ten times. The observed sequence ends 3 residues before the CDR3 terminus, with the missing tail filled in from the germline J gene. The V call is TRBV6-7, the J call TRBJ1-1; 8 bases match TRBD1. TRBV6-7 is given ORF status, its function remaining uncertain. V shed 8 bases and J 1 base; nucleotides not matched to a gene: 15. The CDR3 runs to 17 residues. Partial CDR3 DNA: TGTGCCAGCCGAGGGTTACAGGGGGACTGGGGGAACACTGAA. Translating gives CASRGLQGDWGNTE. The entire CDR3 is CASRGLQGDWGNTEAFF.

This clone was seen ten or more times. The sequence runs out 3 residues before the end of the CDR3; the remainder is reconstructed from the germline J gene. This sequence joins TRBV2 and TRBJ1-3, with D unresolved. This CDR3 spans 14 amino acids. Trimming took off 3 bases at V and 7 bases at J, with 13 bases between the two ends. Germline loops: CDR1 SNHLY, CDR2 FYNNEI. CDR3 loop: CASSDDRVVNTIYF. The covered CDR3 bases are TGTGCCAGCAGTGACGATAGGGTTGTGAACACC.

This clone was counted ten times or more. The read comes to an end 3 residues before the CDR3 does, leaving the germline J gene to fill in the end. This chain links TRBV5-1 with TRBJ2-7, with 7 nucleotides matching TRBD2. The CDR3 consists of 14 residues. Germline assignment: CDR1 SGHRS and CDR2 YFSETQ. Germline trimming cut 3 bases from V and 2 bases from J; bases unmatched to any gene: 5. The part of the CDR3 DNA that was read is TGCGCCAGCAGCTACAGCGGGACGACCTACGAG. This codes for CASSYSGTTYE. The whole CDR3 protein is CASSYSGTTYEQYF.

As regards this clone: Coverage ceases 3 residues before the CDR3 finishes, and the germline J gene fills in the end. This chain connects TRBV5-1 to TRBJ2-7; the D gene is possibly TRBD2 (6 bases). Between the trimmed V and J ends, which lost 0 bases and 3 bases, there was a span of 10 bases. CDR3 size: 14 residues. The germline V gene has CDR1 SGHRS and CDR2 YFSETQ. The part of the CDR3 DNA that was read is TGCGCCAGCAGCTTGGACGGCGGGAACTACGAG. Encoded protein: CASSLDGGNYE. The whole CDR3 protein reads CASSLDGGNYEQYF.

This clone was observed at least ten times. The CDR3 extends 3 residues past the end of the read, so its final part is completed from the germline J gene. The chain links TRBV15 to TRBJ2-7, with 7 bases matching TRBD2. CDR3 length: 15 residues. Germline V CDR1 and CDR2: LNHNV, YYDKDF (reference sequence). J lost 5 bases, V lost 1 base, and 8 bases had no gene match. CDR3 DNA (partial): TGTGCCACCAGCAGAGTAGGGCGGGAGCGGCACGAG. It encodes CATSRVGRERHE. The whole CDR3 protein reads CATSRVGRERHEQYF.

This clone was observed at least ten times. The CDR3 end falls 3 residues outside the read, so it is completed with the germline J gene. The chain links TRBV5-1 to TRBJ2-1; the D gene is possibly TRBD2 (6 bases). Germline CDR1 is SGHRS and CDR2 is YFSETQ. This CDR3 comprises 20 residues. V gave up 1 base and J gave up 0 bases, with 23 bases separating them. CDR3: CASSLSFGGIGGSSYNEQFF. Partial CDR3 DNA: TGCGCCAGCAGCTTGTCTTTTGGGGGTATTGGGGGGAGCTCCTACAATGAG.

This clone was found many times. The read ends 3 residues early relative to the CDR3; the germline J gene fills the gap. The chain carries TRBV20-1 and TRBJ1-6; 11 bases agree with TRBD1. The junction had 8 bases not matched to a gene; V was cut back by 6 bases and J by 10 bases. The CDR3 runs 14 residues. Per the germline V gene, CDR1 is DFQATT and CDR2 is SNEGSKA (reference sequence). Partial CDR3 DNA: TGCAGTGCCCCGGGACAGGGGGTATCCTCACCC. It translates to CSAPGQGVSSP. The CDR3 in full is CSAPGQGVSSPLHF.

This clone occurred many times. The read is 3 residues too short to cover the CDR3 end, so that end is filled in from the germline J gene. V usage is TRBV5-6 and J usage is TRBJ1-1; 9 nucleotides line up with TRBD1. This CDR3 spans 12 amino acids. Germline loops: CDR1 SGHDT, CDR2 YYEEEE. The CDR3 loop is CASSLSTGGAFF. CDR3 bases read: TGTGCCAGCAGCTTGTCGACAGGGGGG. Filled out from reference TRBV5-6 and TRBJ1-1, the complete variable domain reads DAGVTQSPTHLIKTRGQQVTLRCSPKSGHDTVSWYQQALGQGPQFIFQYYEEEERQRGNFPDRFSGHQFPNYSSELNVNALLLGDSALYLCASSLSTGGAFFGQGTRLTVV.

Many counts were recorded for this clone. The read ends 3 residues early relative to the CDR3; the germline J gene fills the gap. This chain uses TRBV9 with TRBJ2-1; 9 bases are a match to TRBD2. The CDR3 is made up of 15 amino acids. Germline values: CDR1 SGDLS, CDR2 YYNGEE. Germline trimming cut 1 base from V and 9 bases from J; bases unmatched to any gene: 8. The CDR3 loop reads CASSVLAGGPSEQFF. The covered CDR3 bases are TGTGCCAGCAGCGTACTCGCGGGAGGGCCTAGTGAG.

This clone was recorded many times. The sequenced fragment ends 3 residues before the CDR3 boundary, so the rest is inferred from the germline J gene. The chain combines TRBV20-1 with TRBJ2-1, with 7 bases fitting TRBD2. This CDR3 has 11 amino acids. The germline gives CDR1 DFQATT, CDR2 SNEGSKA (reference sequence). CDR3 sequence: CRAASGNEQFF. The CDR3 bases that were read are TGCCGAGCCGCTAGCGGCAATGAG.

This clone occurred many times. The read comes to an end 3 residues before the CDR3 does, leaving the germline J gene to fill in the end. V and J are TRBV7-8 and TRBJ2-1; 12 bases fit TRBD2. The CDR3 runs 15 residues. The ends lost 4 bases at V and 5 bases at J; junction bases unmatched: 3. Germline-derived CDR1 and CDR2 are SGHVS and FQNEAQ. CDR3 in amino acids: CASSSSGRANNEQFF. The CDR3 bases that were read are TGTGCCAGCAGCTCTAGCGGGAGGGCGAACAATGAG.

This clone turned up a few times. The CDR3 end falls 3 residues outside the read, so it is completed with the germline J gene. The J gene is TRBJ2-1, the V gene TRBV11-2; D unclear. The V and J ends lost 1 base and 5 bases respectively, with 3 bases between them. CDR3 length equals 12 residues. Germline loops: CDR1 SGHAT, CDR2 FQNNGV. The CDR3 loop is CASSLAHNEQFF. CDR3 bases read: TGTGCCAGCAGCTTAGCTCACAATGAG. The complete variable domain, with remaining parts taken from reference TRBV11-2 and TRBJ2-1, reads EAGVAQSPRYKIIEKRQSVAFWCNPISGHATLYWYQQILGQGPKLLIQFQNNGVVDDSQLPKDRFSAERLKGVDSTLKIQPAKLEDSAVYLCASSLAHNEQFFGPGTRLTVL.

This clone was seen ten or more times. With the read ending 3 residues before the CDR3 end, the germline J gene is used to fill in that end. The V call is TRBV20-1, the J call TRBJ2-7; 7 nucleotides agree with TRBD1. Germline trimming cut 5 bases from V and 2 bases from J; bases unmatched to any gene: 6. The CDR3 consists of 13 residues. Germline V lookup: CDR1 DFQATT, CDR2 SNEGSKA (reference sequence). CDR3 residues: CSAGDSKAYEQYF. The DNA read from the CDR3 is TGCAGTGCTGGGGACAGTAAGGCCTACGAG.

This clone has a count of ten or more. The CDR3 end is not reached by the read, which stops 3 residues before it; the germline J gene fills it in. The gene calls are TRBV30 and TRBJ2-1, with 8 bases fitting TRBD2. The J segment lost 4 bases and the V segment lost 0 bases, leaving 2 bases of the junction unmatched. Germline assignment: CDR1 GTSNPN and CDR2 SVGIG (reference sequence). CDR3 length: 14 residues. The CDR3 loop reads CAWSVTSAYNEQFF. The CDR3 DNA, read in part, is TGTGCCTGGAGTGTGACTAGCGCTTACAATGAG.

This clone was recorded many times. The read terminates 3 residues before the CDR3 end, so the remaining end is supplied by the germline J gene. This sequence joins TRBV20-1 and TRBJ2-2; possibly TRBD2 for D (5 bases). In germline, CDR1 is DFQATT, CDR2 SNEGSKA (reference sequence). Between the trimmed V and J ends, which lost 3 bases and 0 bases, there was a span of 8 bases. CDR3 size: 14 residues. The DNA read from the CDR3 is TGCAGTGCTAGTAAACTAGCGAACACCGGGGAG. Translation gives CSASKLANTGE. The complete CDR3 sequence is CSASKLANTGELFF.

This clone was found many times. The CDR3 goes on 3 residues after the read ends, and that part is filled in from the germline J gene. The chain links TRBV20-1 to TRBJ2-7, with D unclear. CDR1 and CDR2 from the germline V gene are DFQATT and SNEGSKA (reference sequence). This CDR3 is 16 amino acids long. Trimming removed 1 base at V and 1 base at J, with 17 bases between. The CDR3: CSARVARLVESYEQYF. The covered CDR3 bases are TGCAGTGCTAGAGTCGCGCGGCTAGTCGAATCCTACGAG.

In its sample, this clone was seen many times. The read ends 3 residues before the CDR3 terminus; that terminus is restored from the germline J gene. This chain links TRBV28 with TRBJ2-7; D is perhaps TRBD1 (6 bases). Trimming took 10 bases from V and 1 from J, leaving 17 bases between them. The CDR3 consists of 14 residues. Per germline, CDR1 MDHEN and CDR2 SYDVKM. The CDR3 bases that were read are TGTGCCACGGGACAAAGCCCTTCATCCTACGAG. This encodes CATGQSPSSYE. The CDR3 in full is CATGQSPSSYEQYF.

This clone has ten or more counts. The observed sequence ends 3 residues before the CDR3 terminus, with the missing tail filled in from the germline J gene. The V and J genes are TRBV7-2 and TRBJ1-6; D uncertain. Germline CDR1 and CDR2: SGHTA and FQGNSA. Trimming left V 4 bases short and J 8 bases short, with 15 bases between. The CDR3 runs 15 residues. CDR3 bases read: TGTGCCAGCAGCTCCCGGGTCTCTACGGATTCACCC. Its protein is CASSSRVSTDSP. The complete CDR3 protein is CASSSRVSTDSPLHF.